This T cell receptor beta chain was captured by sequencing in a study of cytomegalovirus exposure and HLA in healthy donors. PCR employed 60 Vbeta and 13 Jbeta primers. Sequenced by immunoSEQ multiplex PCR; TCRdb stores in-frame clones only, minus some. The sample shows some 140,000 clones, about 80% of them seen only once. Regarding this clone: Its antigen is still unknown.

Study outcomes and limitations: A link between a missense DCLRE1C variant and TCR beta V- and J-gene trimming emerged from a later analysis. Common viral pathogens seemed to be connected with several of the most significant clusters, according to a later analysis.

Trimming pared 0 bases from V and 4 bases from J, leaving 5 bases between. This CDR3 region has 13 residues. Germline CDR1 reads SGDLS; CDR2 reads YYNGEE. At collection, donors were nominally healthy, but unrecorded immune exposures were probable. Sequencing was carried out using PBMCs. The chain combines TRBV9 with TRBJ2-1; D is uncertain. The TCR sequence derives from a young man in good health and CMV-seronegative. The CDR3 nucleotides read TGTGCCAGCAGCGTAGCTCCTTACAATGAGCAGTTCTTC. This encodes CASSVAPYNEQFF.